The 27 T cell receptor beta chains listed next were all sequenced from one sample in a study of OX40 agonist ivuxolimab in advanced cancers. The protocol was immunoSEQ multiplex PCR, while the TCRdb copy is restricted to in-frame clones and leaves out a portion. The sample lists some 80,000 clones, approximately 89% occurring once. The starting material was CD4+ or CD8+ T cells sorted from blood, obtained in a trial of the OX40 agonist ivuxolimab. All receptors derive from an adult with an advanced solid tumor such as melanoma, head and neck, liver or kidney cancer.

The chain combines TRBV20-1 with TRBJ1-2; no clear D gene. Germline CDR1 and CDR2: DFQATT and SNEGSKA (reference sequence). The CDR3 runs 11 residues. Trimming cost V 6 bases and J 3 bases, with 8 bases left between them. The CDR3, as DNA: TGCAGTGCCCAAAAGGACTATGGCTACACCTTC. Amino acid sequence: CSAQKDYGYTF.

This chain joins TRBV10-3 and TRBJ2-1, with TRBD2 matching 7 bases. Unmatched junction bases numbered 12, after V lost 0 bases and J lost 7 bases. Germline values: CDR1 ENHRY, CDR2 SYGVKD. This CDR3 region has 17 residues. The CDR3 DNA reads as TGTGCCATCAGTGAGTCTGGCGGGACTACCGGGGGGAATGAGCAGTTCTTC. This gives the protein CAISESGGTTGGNEQFF.

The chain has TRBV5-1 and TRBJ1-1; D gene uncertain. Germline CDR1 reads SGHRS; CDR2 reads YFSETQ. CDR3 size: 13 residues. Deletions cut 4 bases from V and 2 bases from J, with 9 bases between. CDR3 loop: CASSVTSNTEAFF. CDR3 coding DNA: TGCGCCAGCAGCGTAACGTCTAACACTGAAGCTTTCTTT.

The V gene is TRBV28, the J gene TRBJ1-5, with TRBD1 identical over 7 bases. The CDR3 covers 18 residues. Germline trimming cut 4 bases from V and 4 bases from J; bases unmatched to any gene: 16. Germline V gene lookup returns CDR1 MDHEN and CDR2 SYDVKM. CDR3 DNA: TGTGCCAGCAGTTCAGATAAGAAGGGGGCAGGTTTGAATCAGCCCCAGCATTTT. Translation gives CASSSDKKGAGLNQPQHF.

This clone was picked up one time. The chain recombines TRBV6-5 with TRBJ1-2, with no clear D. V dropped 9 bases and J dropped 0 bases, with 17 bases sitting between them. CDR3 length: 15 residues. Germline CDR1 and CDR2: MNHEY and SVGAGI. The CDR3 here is CASTLVGQTNYGYTF. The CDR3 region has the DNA TGTGCCAGTACCCTAGTCGGTCAAACTAACTATGGCTACACCTTC.

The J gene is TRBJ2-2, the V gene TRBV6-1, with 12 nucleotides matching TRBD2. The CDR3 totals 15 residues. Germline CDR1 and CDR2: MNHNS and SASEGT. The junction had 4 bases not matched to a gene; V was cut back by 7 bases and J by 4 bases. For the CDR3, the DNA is TGTGCCAGCACTAGCGGGAGGGCCGTCACCGGGGAGCTGTTTTTT. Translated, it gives CASTSGRAVTGELFF.

This CDR3 is CASSYSATQYF. The CDR3 bases are TGTGCCAGCAGTTACTCTGCGACCCAGTACTTC. The gene calls are TRBV6-6 and TRBJ2-5; D is undetermined. Germline assignment: CDR1 MNHNY and CDR2 SVGAGI (reference sequence). With 0 bases removed from V and 7 bases from J, the gap between germline ends came to 3 bases. This CDR3 is 11 amino acids long.

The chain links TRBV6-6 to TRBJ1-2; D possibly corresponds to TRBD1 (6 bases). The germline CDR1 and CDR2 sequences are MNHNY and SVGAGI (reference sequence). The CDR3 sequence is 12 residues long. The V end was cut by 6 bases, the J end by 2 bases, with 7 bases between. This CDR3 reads CASRTGNYGYTF. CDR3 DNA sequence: TGTGCCAGCAGAACAGGGAACTATGGCTACACCTTC.

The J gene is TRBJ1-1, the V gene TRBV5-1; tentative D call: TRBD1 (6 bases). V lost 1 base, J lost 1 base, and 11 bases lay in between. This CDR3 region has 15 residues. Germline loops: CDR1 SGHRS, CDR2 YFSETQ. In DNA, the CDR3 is TGCGCCAGCAGCTTGAGTGGACAGCCGAACACTGAAGCTTTCTTT. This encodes CASSLSGQPNTEAFF. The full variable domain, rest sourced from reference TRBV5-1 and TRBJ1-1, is KAGVTQTPRYLIKTRGQQVTLSCSPISGHRSVSWYQQTPGQGLQFLFEYFSETQRNKGNFPGRFSGRQFSNSRSEMNVSTLELGDSALYLCASSLSGQPNTEAFFGQGTRLTVV.

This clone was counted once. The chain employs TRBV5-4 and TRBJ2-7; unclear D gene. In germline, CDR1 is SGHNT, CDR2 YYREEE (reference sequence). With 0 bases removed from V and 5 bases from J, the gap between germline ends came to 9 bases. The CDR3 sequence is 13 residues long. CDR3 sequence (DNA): TGTGCCAGCAGCTTGGCTGAAGGCCACGAGCAGTACTTC. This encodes CASSLAEGHEQYF. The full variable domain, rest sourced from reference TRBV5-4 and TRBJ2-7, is ETGVTQSPTHLIKTRGQQVTLRCSSQSGHNTVSWYQQALGQGPQFIFQYYREEENGRGNFPPRFSGLQFPNYSSELNVNALELDDSALYLCASSLAEGHEQYFGPGTRLTVT.

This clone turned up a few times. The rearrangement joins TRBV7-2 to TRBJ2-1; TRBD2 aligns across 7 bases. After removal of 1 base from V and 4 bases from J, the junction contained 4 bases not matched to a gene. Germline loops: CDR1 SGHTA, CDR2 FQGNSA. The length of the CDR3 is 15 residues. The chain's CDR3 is CASSLDGGGYNEQFF. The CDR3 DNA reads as TGTGCCAGCAGCTTAGATGGCGGGGGTTACAATGAGCAGTTCTTC.

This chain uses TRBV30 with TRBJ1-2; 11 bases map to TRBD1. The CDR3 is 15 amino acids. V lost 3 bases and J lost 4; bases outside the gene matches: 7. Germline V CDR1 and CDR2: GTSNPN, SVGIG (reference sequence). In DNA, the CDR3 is TGTGCCTGGAGCCCCACCGGGACAGGGGGCTATGGCTACACCTTC. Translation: CAWSPTGTGGYGYTF.

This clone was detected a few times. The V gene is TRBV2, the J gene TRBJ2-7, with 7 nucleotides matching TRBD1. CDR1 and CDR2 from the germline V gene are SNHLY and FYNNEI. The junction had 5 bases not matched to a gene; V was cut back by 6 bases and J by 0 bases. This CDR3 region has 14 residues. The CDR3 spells CASRPGQYSYEQYF. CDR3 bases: TGTGCCAGCAGACCGGGACAGTACTCCTACGAGCAGTACTTC.

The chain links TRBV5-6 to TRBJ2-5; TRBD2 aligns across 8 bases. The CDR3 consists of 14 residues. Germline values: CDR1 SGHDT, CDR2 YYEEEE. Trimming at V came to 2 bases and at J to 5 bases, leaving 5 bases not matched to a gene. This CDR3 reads CASSLSGSWETQYF. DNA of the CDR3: TGTGCCAGCAGCTTAAGCGGGAGTTGGGAGACCCAGTACTTC.

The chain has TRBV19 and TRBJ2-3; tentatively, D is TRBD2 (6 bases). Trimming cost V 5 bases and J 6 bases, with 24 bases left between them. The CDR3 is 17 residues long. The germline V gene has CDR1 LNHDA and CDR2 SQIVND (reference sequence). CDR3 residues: CASSPRYVGGELDTQYF. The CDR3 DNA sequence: TGTGCCAGTAGTCCCCGTTATGTGGGCGGGGAACTGGATACGCAGTATTTT.

The CDR3 region has the DNA TGCGCCAGCGGGAGGGACGGGGCCGGGGAGCTGTTTTTT. Translated, it gives CASGRDGAGELFF. The gene calls are TRBV10-1 and TRBJ2-2; 7 nucleotides agree with TRBD2. Germline V gives CDR1 WNHNN, CDR2 SYGVQD (reference sequence). The CDR3 sequence is 13 residues long. V lost 8 bases and J lost 6; bases outside the gene matches: 6.

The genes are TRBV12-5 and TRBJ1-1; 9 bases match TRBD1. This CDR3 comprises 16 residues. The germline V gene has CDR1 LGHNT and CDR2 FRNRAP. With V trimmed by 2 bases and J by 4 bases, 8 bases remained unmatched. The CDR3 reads CASGLRPGTGSTEAFF. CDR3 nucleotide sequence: TGTGCTAGTGGTTTGCGCCCCGGGACAGGGTCCACTGAAGCTTTCTTT.

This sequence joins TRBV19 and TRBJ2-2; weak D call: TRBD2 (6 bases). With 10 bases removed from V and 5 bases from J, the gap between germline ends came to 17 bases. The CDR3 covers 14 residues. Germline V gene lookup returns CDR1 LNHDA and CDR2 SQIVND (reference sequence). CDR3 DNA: TGTGCCATCGGGAGTGGCCAGTTGACCGGGGAGCTGTTTTTT. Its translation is CAIGSGQLTGELFF.

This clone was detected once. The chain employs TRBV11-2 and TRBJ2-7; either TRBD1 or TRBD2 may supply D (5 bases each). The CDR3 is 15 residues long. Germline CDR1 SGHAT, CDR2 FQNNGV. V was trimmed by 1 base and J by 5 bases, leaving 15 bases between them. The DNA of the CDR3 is TGTGCCAGCAGCTTAGTGTACGCAGGGCGGGACGAGCAGTACTTC. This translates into CASSLVYAGRDEQYF. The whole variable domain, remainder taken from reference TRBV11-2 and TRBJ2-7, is EAGVAQSPRYKIIEKRQSVAFWCNPISGHATLYWYQQILGQGPKLLIQFQNNGVVDDSQLPKDRFSAERLKGVDSTLKIQPAKLEDSAVYLCASSLVYAGRDEQYFGPGTRLTVT.

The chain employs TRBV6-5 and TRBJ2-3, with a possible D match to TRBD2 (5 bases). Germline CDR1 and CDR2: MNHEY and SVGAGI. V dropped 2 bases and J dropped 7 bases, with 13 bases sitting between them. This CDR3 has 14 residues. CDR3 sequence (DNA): TGTGCCAGCAGTTACGAGGCTAGCTTTTATACGCAGTATTTT. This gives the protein CASSYEASFYTQYF.

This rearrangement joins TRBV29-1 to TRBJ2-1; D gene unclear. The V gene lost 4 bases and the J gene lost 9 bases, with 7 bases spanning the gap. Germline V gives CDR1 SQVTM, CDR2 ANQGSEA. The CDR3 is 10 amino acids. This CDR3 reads CSVGYGEQFF. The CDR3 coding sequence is TGCAGCGTTGGATACGGTGAGCAGTTCTTC.

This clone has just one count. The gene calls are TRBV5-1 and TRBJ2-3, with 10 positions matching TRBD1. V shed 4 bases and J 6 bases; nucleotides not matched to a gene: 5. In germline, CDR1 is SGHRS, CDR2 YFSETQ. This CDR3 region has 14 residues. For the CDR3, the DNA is TGCGCCAGCAGCCTCGAGGGACAGGGGGATACGCAGTATTTT. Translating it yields CASSLEGQGDTQYF.

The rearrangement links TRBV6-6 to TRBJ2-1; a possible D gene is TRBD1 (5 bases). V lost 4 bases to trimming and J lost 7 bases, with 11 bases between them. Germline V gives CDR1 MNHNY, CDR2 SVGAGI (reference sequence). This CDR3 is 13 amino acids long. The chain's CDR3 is CASSLFRENEQFF. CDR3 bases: TGTGCCAGCAGTTTATTCAGGGAAAATGAGCAGTTCTTC.

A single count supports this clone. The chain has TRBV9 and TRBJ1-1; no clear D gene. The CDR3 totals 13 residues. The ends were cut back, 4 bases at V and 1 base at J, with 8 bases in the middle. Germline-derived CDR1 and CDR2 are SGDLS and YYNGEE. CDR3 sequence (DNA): TGTGCCAGCAGCACCCTCGGGAACACTGAAGCTTTCTTT. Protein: CASSTLGNTEAFF.

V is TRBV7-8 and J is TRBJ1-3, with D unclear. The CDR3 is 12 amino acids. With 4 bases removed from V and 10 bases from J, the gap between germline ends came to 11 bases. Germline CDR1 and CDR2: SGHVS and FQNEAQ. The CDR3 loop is CASSSAAGTIYF. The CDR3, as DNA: TGTGCCAGCAGCTCCGCCGCGGGGACCATATATTTT.

The CDR3 region is CASAAGVVDTQYF. The CDR3 nucleotides are TGCGCCAGCGCGGCGGGAGTGGTAGATACGCAGTATTTT. The J gene is TRBJ2-3, the V gene TRBV10-1, with 7 nucleotides matching TRBD2. CDR1 is WNHNN, CDR2 SYGVQD, per germline (reference sequence). The V gene end was trimmed by 8 bases and the J gene end by 5 bases; junction bases not matched to a gene: 7. This CDR3 spans 13 amino acids.

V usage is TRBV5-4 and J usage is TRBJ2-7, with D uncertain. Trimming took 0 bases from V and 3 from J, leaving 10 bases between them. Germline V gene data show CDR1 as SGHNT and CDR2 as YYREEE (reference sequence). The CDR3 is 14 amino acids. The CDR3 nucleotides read TGTGCCAGCAGCTTGGGTCTTGGCCTCTACGAGCAGTACTTC. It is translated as CASSLGLGLYEQYF.